This TCR beta chain was observed in a study (dated by TCRdb to the early 2010s). The sample was run on an Illumina Genome Analyzer IIx. TCRdb reprocessing: public reads trimmed at Q25 with fastp, clones called with MiXCR, in-frame beta chains kept. Rows are unified per CDR3 protein, each entry keeping the most common DNA and genes. This sample holds some 15,000 distinct CDR3 sequences; approximately 37% were observed only once. Clones ranked in the top ten supply around 16% of the sample. As a fraction of the sample, this clonotype is medium-sized (0.01 to 0.1%). Its antigen remains undetermined. No qualities accompany the bases; no much larger clone lies one base away. Relative to germline, V is 2 bases shorter and J is 7 bases shorter, with 17 bases between their ends. CDR1 and CDR2 (LGHNA, YSLEER) derive from the germline V gene. The CDR3 has 15 amino acids, counting the end cysteine and phenylalanine. This entry keeps only the CDR3 DNA: 45 bases, framed from base 1.

The receptor was isolated from a human donor. The sequenced material came from blood. The V and J genes are TRBV4-3 and TRBJ1-2, with no confident D gene call. The nucleotide sequence is given as TGCGCCAGCAGCCAATCCGGCGTTTCGTTCCTTGGCTACACCTTC. Translation gives CASSQSGVSFLGYTF.